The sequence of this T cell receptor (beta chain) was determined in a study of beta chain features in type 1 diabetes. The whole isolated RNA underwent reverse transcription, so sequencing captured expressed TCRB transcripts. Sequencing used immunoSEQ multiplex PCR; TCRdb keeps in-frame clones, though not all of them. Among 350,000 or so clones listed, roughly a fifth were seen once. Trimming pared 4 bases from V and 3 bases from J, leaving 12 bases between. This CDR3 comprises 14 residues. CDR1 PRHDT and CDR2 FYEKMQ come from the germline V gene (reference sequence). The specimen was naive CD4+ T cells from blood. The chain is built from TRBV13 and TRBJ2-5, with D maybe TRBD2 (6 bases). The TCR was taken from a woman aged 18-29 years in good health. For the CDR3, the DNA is TGTGCCAGCAGCTATAGTAGCGGCGAAGAGACCCAGTACTTC. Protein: CASSYSSGEETQYF.